This T cell receptor (beta chain) was recorded in a study of blood T cell repertoires in COVID-19. Study summary: Both acute and convalescent COVID-19 samples were obtained from the United States, Italy and Spain. PBMCs, B-cell-depleted T cells, or T cells were the source of the cDNA or gDNA that made up the material.

In germline, CDR1 is LNHNV, CDR2 YYDKDF (reference sequence). The CDR3 consists of 15 residues. Trimming took 1 base from V and 0 from J, leaving 9 bases between them. This clone was counted once. In the original workflow: The assay estimated nucleated cells by amplifying reference gene primers. Some clones are missing from TCRdb's copy, which holds only in-frame ones; the method was immunoSEQ multiplex PCR. D and trimming come from the DNA, and the V and J calls and clone size come from that table. The repertoire holds around 250,000 clones, with approximately 84% as singletons. The sequenced material came from peripheral blood. The source is a human donor in a cohort sampled during active COVID-19. The gene calls are TRBV15 and TRBJ1-2; D is undetermined. Here the CDR3 reads CATSRALDSNYGYTF. The CDR3 DNA follows: TGTGCCACCAGCAGAGCCCTAGATTCTAACTATGGCTACACCTTC.